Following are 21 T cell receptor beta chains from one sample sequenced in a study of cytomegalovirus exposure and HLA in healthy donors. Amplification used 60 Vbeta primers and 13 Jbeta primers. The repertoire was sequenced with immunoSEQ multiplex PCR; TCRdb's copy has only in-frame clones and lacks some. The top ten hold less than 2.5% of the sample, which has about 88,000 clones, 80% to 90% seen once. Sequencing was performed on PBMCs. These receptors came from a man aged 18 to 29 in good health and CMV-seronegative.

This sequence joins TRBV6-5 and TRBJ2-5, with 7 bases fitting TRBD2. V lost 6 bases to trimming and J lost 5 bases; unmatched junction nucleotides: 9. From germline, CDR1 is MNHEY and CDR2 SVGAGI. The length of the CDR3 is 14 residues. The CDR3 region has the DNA TGTGCCAGCAGGGAGCGGGGCCAATGGGAGACCCAGTACTTC. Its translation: CASRERGQWETQYF.

CDR3 in amino acids: CASSQGGFGAFF. DNA of the CDR3: TGCGCCAGCAGCCAAGGAGGGTTTGGGGCTTTCTTT. V is TRBV4-1 and J is TRBJ1-1; D unclear. With 1 base removed from V and 11 bases from J, the gap between germline ends came to 11 bases. Per germline, CDR1 MGHRA and CDR2 YSYEKL. This CDR3 region has 12 residues.

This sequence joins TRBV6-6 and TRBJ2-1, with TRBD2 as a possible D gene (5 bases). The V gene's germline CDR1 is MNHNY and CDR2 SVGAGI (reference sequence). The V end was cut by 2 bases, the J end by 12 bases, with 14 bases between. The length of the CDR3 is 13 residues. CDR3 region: CASSYTEVRWQFF. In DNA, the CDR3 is TGTGCCAGCAGTTACACGGAGGTCCGATGGCAGTTCTTC.

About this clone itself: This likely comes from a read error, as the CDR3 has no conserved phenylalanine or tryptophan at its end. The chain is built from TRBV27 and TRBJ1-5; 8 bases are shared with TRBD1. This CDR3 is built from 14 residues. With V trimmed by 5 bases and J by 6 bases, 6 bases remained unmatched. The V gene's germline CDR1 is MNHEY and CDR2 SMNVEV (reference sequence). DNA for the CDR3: TGTGCCAGCAGTCCGGGCAGGGGGCGTCAGCCCCAGCATCTT. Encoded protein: CASSPGRGRQPQHL.

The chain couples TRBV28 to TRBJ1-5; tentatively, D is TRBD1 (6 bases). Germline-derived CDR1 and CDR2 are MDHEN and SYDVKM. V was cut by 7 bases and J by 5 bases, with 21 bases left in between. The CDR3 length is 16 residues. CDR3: CASTWGGVLRDQPQHF. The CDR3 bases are TGTGCCAGCACCTGGGGGGGCGTGCTTCGCGATCAGCCCCAGCATTTT.

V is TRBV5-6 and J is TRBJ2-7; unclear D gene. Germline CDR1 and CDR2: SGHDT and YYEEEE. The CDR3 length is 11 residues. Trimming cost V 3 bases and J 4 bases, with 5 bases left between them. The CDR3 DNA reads TGTGCCAGCAGCTATAATTACGAGCAGTACTTC. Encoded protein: CASSYNYEQYF.

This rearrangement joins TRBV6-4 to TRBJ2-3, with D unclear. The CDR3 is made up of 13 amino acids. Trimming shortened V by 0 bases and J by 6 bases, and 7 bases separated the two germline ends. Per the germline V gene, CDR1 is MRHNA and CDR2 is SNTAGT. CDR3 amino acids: CASSDSALDTQYF. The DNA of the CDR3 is TGTGCCAGCAGTGACTCGGCTTTGGATACGCAGTATTTT.

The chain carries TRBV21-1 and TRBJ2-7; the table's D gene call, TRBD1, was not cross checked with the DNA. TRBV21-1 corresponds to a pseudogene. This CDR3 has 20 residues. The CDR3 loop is CASSKAARCGRTRSSYEQYF. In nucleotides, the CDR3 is TGTGCCAGCAGCAAAGCTGCGAGGTGCGGAAGGACACGAAGCTCCTACGAGCAGTACTTC.

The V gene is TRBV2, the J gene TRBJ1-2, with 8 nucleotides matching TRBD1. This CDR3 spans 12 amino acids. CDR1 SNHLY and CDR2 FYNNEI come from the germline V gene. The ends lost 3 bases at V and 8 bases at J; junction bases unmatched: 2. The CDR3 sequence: CASSEDRDGYTF. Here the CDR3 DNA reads TGTGCCAGCAGTGAGGACAGGGACGGCTACACCTTC.

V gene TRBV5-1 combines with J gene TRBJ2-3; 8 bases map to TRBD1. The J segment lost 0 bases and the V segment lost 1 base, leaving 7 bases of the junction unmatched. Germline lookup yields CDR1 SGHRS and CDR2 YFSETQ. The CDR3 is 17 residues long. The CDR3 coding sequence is TGCGCCAGCAGCTTGCAAGGACAGGGATCTAGCACAGATACGCAGTATTTT. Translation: CASSLQGQGSSTDTQYF.

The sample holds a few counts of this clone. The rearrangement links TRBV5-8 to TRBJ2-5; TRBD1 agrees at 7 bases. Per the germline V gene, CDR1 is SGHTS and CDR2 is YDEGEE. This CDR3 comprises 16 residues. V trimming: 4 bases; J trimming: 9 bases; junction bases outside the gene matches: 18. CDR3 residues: CASSQRRDSFNSPQYF. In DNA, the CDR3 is TGTGCCAGCAGCCAAAGACGGGACAGTTTTAATTCCCCCCAGTACTTC.

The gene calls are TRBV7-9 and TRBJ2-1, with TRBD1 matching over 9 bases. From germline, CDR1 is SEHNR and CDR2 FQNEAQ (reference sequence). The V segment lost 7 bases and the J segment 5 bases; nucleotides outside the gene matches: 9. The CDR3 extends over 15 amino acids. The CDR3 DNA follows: TGTGCCAGCATTCCACCCCGGGACAGGGACAATGAGCAGTTCTTC. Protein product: CASIPPRDRDNEQFF.

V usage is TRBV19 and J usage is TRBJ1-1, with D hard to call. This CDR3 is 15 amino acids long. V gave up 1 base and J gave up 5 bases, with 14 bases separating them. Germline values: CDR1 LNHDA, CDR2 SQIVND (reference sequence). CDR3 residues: CASSIGGQVETEAFF. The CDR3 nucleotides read TGTGCCAGTAGTATAGGAGGGCAGGTGGAAACTGAAGCTTTCTTT.

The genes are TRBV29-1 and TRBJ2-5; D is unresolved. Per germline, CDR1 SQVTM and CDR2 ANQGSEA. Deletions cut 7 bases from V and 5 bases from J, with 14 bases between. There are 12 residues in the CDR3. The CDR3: CSGSKVSETQYF. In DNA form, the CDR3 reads TGCAGCGGGAGCAAGGTTAGCGAGACCCAGTACTTC. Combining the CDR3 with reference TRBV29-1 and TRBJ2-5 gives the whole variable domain SAVISQKPSRDICQRGTSLTIQCQVDSQVTMMFWYRQQPGQSLTLIATANQGSEATYESGFVIDKFPISRPNLTFSTLTVSNMSPEDSSIYLCSGSKVSETQYFGPGTRLLVL.

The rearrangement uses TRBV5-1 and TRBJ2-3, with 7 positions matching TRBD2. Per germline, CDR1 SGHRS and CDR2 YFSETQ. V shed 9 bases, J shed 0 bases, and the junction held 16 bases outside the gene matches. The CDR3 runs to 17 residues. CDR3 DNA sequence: TGCGCCACCAGTCGGGATCCTAGCGGCAGTAGCACAGATACGCAGTATTTT. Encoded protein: CATSRDPSGSSTDTQYF.

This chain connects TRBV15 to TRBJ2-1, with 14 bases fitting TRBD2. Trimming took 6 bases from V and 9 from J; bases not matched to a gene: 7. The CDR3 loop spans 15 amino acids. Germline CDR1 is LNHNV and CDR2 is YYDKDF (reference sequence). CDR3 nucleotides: TGTGCCACCAGTCAACCTGGACTAGCGGGAGGTGAGCAGTTCTTC. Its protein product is CATSQPGLAGGEQFF.

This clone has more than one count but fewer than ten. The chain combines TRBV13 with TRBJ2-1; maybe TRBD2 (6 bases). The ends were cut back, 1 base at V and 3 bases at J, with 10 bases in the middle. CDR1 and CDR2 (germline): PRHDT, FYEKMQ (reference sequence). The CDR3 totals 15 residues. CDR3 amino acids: CASSLAGGDYNEQFF. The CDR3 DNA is TGTGCCAGCAGCTTAGCCGGAGGGGACTACAATGAGCAGTTCTTC.

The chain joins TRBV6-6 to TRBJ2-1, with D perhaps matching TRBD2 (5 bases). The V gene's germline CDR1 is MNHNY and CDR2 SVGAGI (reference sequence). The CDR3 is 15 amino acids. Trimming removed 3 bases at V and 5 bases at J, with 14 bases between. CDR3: CASSYGRKTNNEQFF. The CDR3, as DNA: TGTGCCAGCAGTTATGGTCGGAAGACTAACAATGAGCAGTTCTTC.

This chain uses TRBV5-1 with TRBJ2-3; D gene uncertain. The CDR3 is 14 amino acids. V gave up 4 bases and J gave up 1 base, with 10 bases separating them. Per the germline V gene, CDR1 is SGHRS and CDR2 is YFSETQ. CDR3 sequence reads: CASSAIGGTDTQYF. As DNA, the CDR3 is TGCGCCAGCAGCGCTATTGGAGGCACAGATACGCAGTATTTT. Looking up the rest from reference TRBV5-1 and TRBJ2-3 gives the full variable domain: KAGVTQTPRYLIKTRGQQVTLSCSPISGHRSVSWYQQTPGQGLQFLFEYFSETQRNKGNFPGRFSGRQFSNSRSEMNVSTLELGDSALYLCASSAIGGTDTQYFGPGTRLTVL.

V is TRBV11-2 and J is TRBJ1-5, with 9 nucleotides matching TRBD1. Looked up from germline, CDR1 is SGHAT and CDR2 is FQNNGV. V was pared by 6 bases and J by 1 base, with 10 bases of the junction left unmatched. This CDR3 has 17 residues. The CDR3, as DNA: TGTGCCAGCAGTTCTACTCACAGGGGGCAGAGCAATCAGCCCCAGCATTTT. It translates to CASSSTHRGQSNQPQHF.

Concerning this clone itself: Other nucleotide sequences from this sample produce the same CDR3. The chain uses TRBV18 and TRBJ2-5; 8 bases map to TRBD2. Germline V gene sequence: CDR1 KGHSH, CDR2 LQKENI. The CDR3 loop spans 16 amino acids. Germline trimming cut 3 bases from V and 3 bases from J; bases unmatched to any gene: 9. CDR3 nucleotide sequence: TGTGCCAGCTCACCTACCTACGGACTAGCAGAAGAGACCCAGTACTTC. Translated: CASSPTYGLAEETQYF.